The T cell receptor beta chain under discussion was sequenced for a study of control samples from healthy donors and cancer patients. Germline assignment: CDR1 MNHNS and CDR2 SASEGT. Trimming at V came to 4 bases and at J to 0 bases, leaving 6 bases not matched to a gene. The CDR3 loop spans 16 amino acids. Here immunoSEQ multiplex PCR was the method, and the copy in TCRdb shows in-frame clones only, minus some. The data contain some 160,000 clones, around 96% of them seen just once; the ten biggest clones take up 8.5%. This sequence originates from a middle-aged woman in good health. What was sequenced was blood. The rearrangement joins TRBV6-1 to TRBJ1-5; TRBD1 agrees at 7 bases. As DNA, the CDR3 is TGTGCCAGCAGTGTAGCCGGGACAGATAGCAATCAGCCCCAGCATTTT. The encoded protein is CASSVAGTDSNQPQHF.